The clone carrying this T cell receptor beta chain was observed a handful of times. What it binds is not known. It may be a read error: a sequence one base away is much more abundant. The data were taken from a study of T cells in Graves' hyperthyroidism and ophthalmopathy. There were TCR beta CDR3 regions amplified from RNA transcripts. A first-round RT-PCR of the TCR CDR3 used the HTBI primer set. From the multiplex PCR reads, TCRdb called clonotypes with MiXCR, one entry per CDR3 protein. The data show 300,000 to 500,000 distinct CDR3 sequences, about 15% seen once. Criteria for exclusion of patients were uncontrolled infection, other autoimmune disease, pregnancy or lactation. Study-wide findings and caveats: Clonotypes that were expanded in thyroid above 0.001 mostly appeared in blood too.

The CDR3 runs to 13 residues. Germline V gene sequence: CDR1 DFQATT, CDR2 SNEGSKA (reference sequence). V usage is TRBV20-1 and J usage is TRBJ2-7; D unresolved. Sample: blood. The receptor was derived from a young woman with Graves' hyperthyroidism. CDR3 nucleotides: TGCAGCGCTGCGGTTGGGAACACCTACGAGCAGTACTTC. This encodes CSAAVGNTYEQYF.